This T cell receptor (beta chain) was retrieved from a study of T cells expressing NK-cell markers. TCRdb derives one entry per CDR3 protein from the 5' RACE reads, leaving out DNA. The sample is made up of about 380,000 distinct CDR3 sequences, and the top ten hold roughly 5.2% of it. This CDR3 has 17 residues. The V gene's germline CDR1 is KGHSH and CDR2 LQKENI. Sequenced input: blood T cells: a sorted CD56 or NKG2C T cell subset, CD4+ or CD8+ T cells, or bulk PBMC T cells (not recorded which). The clonotype originates from a man aged 18-70 years in good health. This chain uses TRBV18 with TRBJ2-6. CDR3 loop: CASSPGFKGSGANVLTF.